A selection of T cell receptor beta chains follows, all from one sample in a study of cytomegalovirus exposure and HLA in healthy donors. The assay was immunoSEQ multiplex PCR, and TCRdb's table has in-frame clones only and misses some. The sample has 70,000 to 80,000 clones, almost 85% seen once. Specimen: PBMCs. The receptors shown here come from a man between 18 and 35 years old in good health and CMV-seronegative. CDR3s include the opening cysteine and the closing phenylalanine or tryptophan. D genes are given only for firm matches. Some rows have no size entry. The others give once, few or many, or a class for an expanded clone.

CDR3 | DNA | V | D | size | J
CASSSILVGGMNTEAFF | TGTGCCAGCAGCTCGATCTTGGTAGGGGGTATGAACACTGAAGCTTTCTTT | TRBV7-9 | - | - | TRBJ1-1
CASSIEASGRALNEQFF | TGTGCCAGTAGTATAGAAGCTAGCGGGAGGGCATTGAATGAGCAGTTCTTC | TRBV19 | TRBD2 | once | TRBJ2-1
CASSLGLPSSGAGDTQYF | TGTGCCAGCAGCTTGGGCTTACCCTCTAGCGGGGCGGGAGATACGCAGTATTTT | TRBV5-6 | TRBD2 | - | TRBJ2-3
CASSISPAGYVSYGYTF | TGTGCCAGTAGTATATCTCCTGCGGGTTATGTCAGCTATGGCTACACCTTC | TRBV19 | - | - | TRBJ1-2
CASSLTGNTEAFF | TGTGCTAGCAGCCTCACAGGGAACACTGAAGCTTTCTTT | TRBV7-7 | - | - | TRBJ1-1
CASKFGLAGNNEQFF | TGTGCCAGTAAATTCGGACTAGCGGGAAACAATGAGCAGTTCTTC | TRBV19 | TRBD2 | - | TRBJ2-1
CASSLTRGGGNTEAFF | TGCGCCAGCAGCCTAACCCGGGGAGGGGGAAACACTGAAGCTTTCTTT | TRBV4-1 | - | - | TRBJ1-1
CATAVVLGREQFF | TGTGCCACCGCCGTGGTACTAGGGCGTGAGCAGTTCTTC | TRBV10-3 | - | - | TRBJ2-1
CASSVGKQTNQPQHF | TGTGCCAGCAGCGTAGGGAAACAGACAAATCAGCCCCAGCATTTT | TRBV9 | - | - | TRBJ1-5
CASSLFGRPYQETQYF | TGTGCCAGCAGCTTGTTTGGCAGGCCGTACCAAGAGACCCAGTACTTC | TRBV5-5 | - | - | TRBJ2-5
CASSLLAGALSEQYF | TGTGCCAGCAGCCTACTAGCGGGGGCCCTCTCCGAGCAGTACTTC | TRBV28 | TRBD2 | - | TRBJ2-7
CASGLVSGRVNEQFF | TGTGCTAGTGGTTTGGTATCGGGGAGGGTGAATGAGCAGTTCTTC | TRBV12-5 | TRBD2 | - | TRBJ2-1
CASSVGQGGGTEAFF | TGTGCCAGCAGCGTAGGACAGGGGGGTGGTACTGAAGCTTTCTTT | TRBV9 | TRBD1 | - | TRBJ1-1
CASSLALRESSYEQYF | TGTGCCAGCAGTTTGGCCCTTCGGGAGAGCTCCTACGAGCAGTACTTC | TRBV28 | - | - | TRBJ2-7
CASSQVQGRYTGELFF | TGCGCCAGCAGTCAAGTTCAGGGAAGATACACCGGGGAGCTGTTTTTT | TRBV23-1 | - | - | TRBJ2-2